These 28 T cell receptor beta chains share one sample of origin, sequenced in a study of cytomegalovirus exposure and HLA in healthy donors. Vbeta (60) and Jbeta (13) primers were used in the PCR. The assay was immunoSEQ multiplex PCR, and TCRdb's table has in-frame clones only and misses some. Of about 300,000 clones listed, approximately 90% are singletons. The sample comprised PBMCs. Every receptor here comes from a man aged 35 to 55 in good health and CMV-seropositive.

This chain connects TRBV19 to TRBJ1-5; TRBD1 matches at 7 bases. The CDR3 has 17 residues. V shed 3 bases and J 0 bases; nucleotides not matched to a gene: 8. Germline lookup yields CDR1 LNHDA and CDR2 SQIVND (reference sequence). This CDR3 is CASSILGTEYSNQPQHF. The CDR3, as DNA: TGTGCCAGTAGTATCCTCGGGACAGAGTATAGCAATCAGCCCCAGCATTTT. Together with reference TRBV19 and TRBJ1-5, the CDR3 gives the full variable domain: DGGITQSPKYLFRKEGQNVTLSCEQNLNHDAMYWYRQDPGQGLRLIYYSQIVNDFQKGDIAEGYSVSREKKESFPLTVTSAQKNPTAFYLCASSILGTEYSNQPQHFGDGTRLSIL.

The CDR3 DNA follows: TGTGCCAGCGGGCAGGAAGCTTTCTTT. Translation gives CASGQEAFF. The gene calls are TRBV2 and TRBJ1-1; D is unclear. V was shortened by 8 bases and J by 8 bases, with 6 bases between the two germline ends. The CDR3 is made up of 9 amino acids. Germline V lookup: CDR1 SNHLY, CDR2 FYNNEI.

V usage is TRBV19 and J usage is TRBJ1-1; no reliable D call. Deletions cut 3 bases from V and 1 base from J, with 9 bases between. This CDR3 contains 14 residues. Germline CDR1 is LNHDA and CDR2 is SQIVND (reference sequence). CDR3 DNA: TGTGCCAGTAGTATCCAGTCGCAGAACACTGAAGCTTTCTTT. This translates into CASSIQSQNTEAFF.

The chain links TRBV6-1 to TRBJ2-7; 10 nucleotides align to TRBD1. Germline V lookup: CDR1 MNHNS, CDR2 SASEGT. This CDR3 has 15 residues. The trim removed 4 bases at V and 6 bases at J, leaving 9 bases unmatched. The DNA for the CDR3 is TGTGCCAGCAGTGTCTACCGGGACAGGGGCGGCGAGCAGTACTTC. It yields the protein CASSVYRDRGGEQYF.

The chain carries TRBV7-9 and TRBJ2-7; tentatively, D is TRBD2 (5 bases). The CDR3 length is 14 residues. V was clipped by 5 bases and J by 6 bases, with 17 bases between them. Germline V CDR1 and CDR2: SEHNR, FQNEAQ (reference sequence). The CDR3 loop reads CASSQLGEGPEQYF. The CDR3 region has the DNA TGTGCCAGCAGCCAACTAGGAGAGGGCCCCGAGCAGTACTTC.

The sample holds a few counts of this clone. The chain uses TRBV4-1 and TRBJ1-5, with D uncertain. Germline CDR1 reads MGHRA; CDR2 reads YSYEKL. The CDR3 extends over 14 amino acids. V was shortened by 4 bases and J by 5 bases, with 12 bases between the two germline ends. The CDR3 sequence is CASSPGAVDQPQHF. CDR3 DNA: TGCGCCAGCAGCCCGGGAGCCGTCGATCAGCCCCAGCATTTT.

This clone was found a few times. The rearrangement uses TRBV14 and TRBJ1-1; D ambiguous. The CDR3 covers 13 residues. Between the trimmed V and J ends, which lost 5 bases and 5 bases, there was a span of 12 bases. Germline lookup yields CDR1 SGHDN and CDR2 FVKESK. CDR3 nucleotide sequence: TGTGCCAGCAGCTTAACCACGGGGACTGAAGCTTTCTTT. Encoded protein: CASSLTTGTEAFF.

The V call is TRBV7-8, the J call TRBJ1-5, with D hard to call. Trimming shortened V by 3 bases and J by 6 bases, and 6 bases separated the two germline ends. This CDR3 has 12 amino acids. CDR1 SGHVS and CDR2 FQNEAQ come from the germline V gene. CDR3 protein: CASSLPSQPQHF. CDR3 DNA sequence: TGTGCCAGCAGCTTGCCGAGTCAGCCCCAGCATTTT.

CDR3 amino acids: CASSLGLLETQYF. The CDR3 nucleotides read TGTGCCAGCAGCCTCGGACTCCTAGAGACCCAGTACTTC. The chain recombines TRBV14 with TRBJ2-5, with D perhaps TRBD2 (5 bases). The V gene lost 4 bases and the J gene lost 4 bases, with 10 bases spanning the gap. The CDR3 contains 13 residues. CDR1 is SGHDN and CDR2 is FVKESK in the germline V gene. Looking up the rest from reference TRBV14 and TRBJ2-5 gives the full variable domain: EAGVTQFPSHSVIEKGQTVTLRCDPISGHDNLYWYRRVMGKEIKFLLHFVKESKQDESGMPNNRFLAERTGGTYSTLKVQPAELEDSGVYFCASSLGLLETQYFGPGTRLLVL.

V usage is TRBV5-1 and J usage is TRBJ2-3; TRBD2 is a possible D gene (6 bases). The V gene's germline CDR1 is SGHRS and CDR2 YFSETQ. The length of the CDR3 is 15 residues. Trimming cost V 4 bases and J 5 bases, with 17 bases left between them. The CDR3 DNA sequence: TGCGCCAGCAGCCTGGAAAGGAGGGCCTTAGATACGCAGTATTTT. This gives the protein CASSLERRALDTQYF.

This clone was observed a single time. The chain combines TRBV10-3 with TRBJ1-6; no firm D call. V was clipped by 0 bases and J by 7 bases, with 10 bases between them. The germline V gene encodes CDR1 ENHRY and CDR2 SYGVKD. The CDR3 runs to 15 residues. CDR3 coding DNA: TGTGCCATCAGTGAGTCATCGACGGAGAATTCACCCCTCCACTTT. As protein: CAISESSTENSPLHF.

The chain combines TRBV7-9 with TRBJ1-1; D is uncertain. The CDR3 has 14 residues. Trimming took off 2 bases at V and 4 bases at J, with 11 bases between the two ends. Germline-derived CDR1 and CDR2 are SEHNR and FQNEAQ (reference sequence). The CDR3 coding sequence is TGTGCCAGCAGCTTACGGTCGATCGGCACTGAAGCTTTCTTT. Its translation is CASSLRSIGTEAFF.

The chain is built from TRBV15 and TRBJ2-7; 7 positions agree with TRBD2. The CDR3 runs 14 residues. The V and J ends lost 5 bases and 0 bases, in that order; junction bases with no gene match: 4. Germline CDR1 is LNHNV and CDR2 is YYDKDF (reference sequence). This CDR3 is CATSSGGSSYEQYF. The DNA for the CDR3 is TGTGCCACCAGCTCAGGCGGGAGCTCCTACGAGCAGTACTTC.

V is TRBV10-2 and J is TRBJ1-2, with 10 bases fitting TRBD1. V was pared by 4 bases and J by 5 bases, with 4 bases of the junction left unmatched. This CDR3 is 14 amino acids long. Looked up from germline, CDR1 is WSHSY and CDR2 is SAAADI. CDR3 bases: TGCGCCAGCAGTGGACAGGGGGCGCGGTATGGCTACACCTTC. Its protein product is CASSGQGARYGYTF.

The chain has TRBV9 and TRBJ1-5; the match to TRBD1 covers 9 bases. J gave up 4 bases and V 4 bases, and 3 bases lay outside the gene matches. Germline CDR1 and CDR2: SGDLS and YYNGEE. This CDR3 comprises 14 residues. Written as DNA, the CDR3 is TGTGCCAGCAGCTCTGGGACAGGGAATCAGCCCCAGCATTTT. This codes for CASSSGTGNQPQHF.

The CDR3 sequence: CASRLARLAQQETQYF. For the CDR3, the DNA is TGTGCAAGTCGCTTAGCGCGGCTAGCGCAACAAGAGACCCAGTACTTC. The rearrangement joins TRBV12-2 to TRBJ2-5; TRBD2, the table's D call, lacks a check against the DNA. TRBV12-2 is listed as a pseudogene. The CDR3 contains 16 residues.

This chain joins TRBV7-3 and TRBJ1-2; D is perhaps TRBD1 (5 bases). Germline V gene sequence: CDR1 SGHTA, CDR2 FQGTGA. Trimming left V 3 bases short and J 3 bases short, with 14 bases between. This CDR3 is built from 15 residues. The CDR3: CASSLGPRLDYGYTF. CDR3 in DNA: TGTGCCAGCAGCTTGGGGCCGCGGTTAGACTATGGCTACACCTTC.

As DNA, the CDR3 is TGCGCCAGCAGCCATTTTTGGGGACAGGGGACGCAAGAAGCTTTCTTT. Its protein is CASSHFWGQGTQEAFF. The chain has TRBV4-1 and TRBJ1-1, with 10 positions matching TRBD1. Trimming cost V 3 bases and J 8 bases; bases outside gene matches: 12. Germline values: CDR1 MGHRA, CDR2 YSYEKL. CDR3 size: 16 residues.

This chain uses TRBV7-9 with TRBJ2-7, with a possible D match to TRBD2 (5 bases). The CDR3 is made up of 14 amino acids. Trimming removed 5 bases at V and 6 bases at J, with 17 bases between. Germline V lookup: CDR1 SEHNR, CDR2 FQNEAQ (reference sequence). Here the CDR3 reads CASSQSGSPTEQYF. Here the CDR3 DNA reads TGTGCCAGCAGCCAAAGCGGCTCGCCTACCGAGCAGTACTTC.

This clone was recorded once. The chain uses TRBV18 and TRBJ2-1; D possibly corresponds to TRBD1 (5 bases). Germline CDR1 is KGHSH and CDR2 is LQKENI. The CDR3 is made up of 13 amino acids. V was clipped by 10 bases and J by 4 bases, with 14 bases between them. The CDR3 loop is CATRPAGYNEQFF. CDR3 sequence (DNA): TGTGCCACTCGTCCAGCAGGGTACAATGAGCAGTTCTTC.

V gene TRBV27 combines with J gene TRBJ1-4; 8 bases match TRBD1. After removal of 6 bases from V and 3 bases from J, the junction contained 12 bases not matched to a gene. Germline values: CDR1 MNHEY, CDR2 SMNVEV (reference sequence). This CDR3 is 17 amino acids long. CDR3 nucleotides: TGTGCCAGCAGGCAACAGGGGGGCACCTCGGCTAATGAAAAACTGTTTTTT. Protein: CASRQQGGTSANEKLFF.

This chain connects TRBV7-9 to TRBJ2-4; D is possibly TRBD1 (6 bases). The CDR3 extends over 13 amino acids. In germline, CDR1 is SEHNR, CDR2 FQNEAQ (reference sequence). V lost 0 bases and J 6 bases, leaving 6 bases between the germline ends. CDR3: CASSLADRNIQYF. The CDR3 coding sequence is TGTGCCAGCAGCTTAGCGGACAGAAACATTCAGTACTTC.

This chain links TRBV7-2 with TRBJ1-2; D is possibly TRBD1 (6 bases). The CDR3 is 13 residues long. Germline CDR1 SGHTA, CDR2 FQGNSA. V dropped 5 bases and J dropped 4 bases, with 11 bases sitting between them. The CDR3 here is CASSPTGSYGYTF. CDR3 DNA sequence: TGTGCCAGCAGCCCCACAGGGTCCTATGGCTACACCTTC.

This clone came up once. The chain recombines TRBV7-3 with TRBJ1-2, with 7 positions matching TRBD1. The trim removed 5 bases at V and 5 bases at J, leaving 5 bases unmatched. This CDR3 spans 13 amino acids. CDR1 and CDR2 from the germline V gene are SGHTA and FQGTGA. The CDR3 spells CASSRRDRYGYTF. In DNA, the CDR3 is TGTGCCAGCAGCCGCCGGGACAGATATGGCTACACCTTC.

The chain is built from TRBV30 and TRBJ1-5; TRBD1 might be the D (6 bases). The germline V gene has CDR1 GTSNPN and CDR2 SVGIG (reference sequence). The V and J ends lost 1 base and 9 bases respectively, with 13 bases between them. This CDR3 is 13 amino acids long. The CDR3 DNA sequence: TGTGCCTGGAGTGAGGCCTCGACAGGGCCCCAGCATTTT. Translated: CAWSEASTGPQHF.

About this clone: Other DNA sequences in this specimen translate into the identical CDR3. CDR3 sequence (DNA): TGCAGCGTTACAGGGTTGTCTGGGGCCAACGTCCTGACTTTC. This codes for CSVTGLSGANVLTF. The chain recombines TRBV29-1 with TRBJ2-6; the D gene is possibly TRBD1 (6 bases). The V gene lost 5 bases and the J gene lost 1 base, with 9 bases spanning the gap. The length of the CDR3 is 14 residues. In germline, CDR1 is SQVTM, CDR2 ANQGSEA.

The J gene is TRBJ1-2, the V gene TRBV5-4; TRBD1 aligns across 8 bases. The CDR3 is 15 amino acids. J lost 5 bases, V lost 2 bases, and 8 bases had no gene match. Germline V gives CDR1 SGHNT, CDR2 YYREEE (reference sequence). CDR3 sequence reads: CASSLPGQGGYGYTF. In DNA, the CDR3 is TGTGCCAGCAGCTTACCAGGACAGGGAGGATATGGCTACACCTTC.

CDR3 DNA sequence: TGTGCCAGCAGTTACAGTCGGGGGAACAATGAGCAGTTCTTC. Translated, it gives CASSYSRGNNEQFF. The J gene is TRBJ2-1, the V gene TRBV6-5; D might be TRBD2 (6 bases). The CDR3 contains 14 residues. V lost 2 bases to trimming and J lost 5 bases, with 10 bases between them. Germline V gene sequence: CDR1 MNHEY, CDR2 SVGAGI.